This is a list of T cell receptor beta chains from one sample in a study of cytomegalovirus exposure and HLA in healthy donors. Clones were read by immunoSEQ multiplex PCR, and TCRdb kept only the in-frame ones, dropping some. The table records over 150,000 clones, roughly 84% of them present only once. Sequenced: PBMCs. The receptors were gathered from a man aged 25 to 40 in good health and CMV-seropositive. The conserved cysteine and the conserved F or W are not part of the CDR3 here. Size is stated for part of the rows, as once, few or many counts, or as a class when the clone is expanded.

V gene: TRBV19
J gene: TRBJ2-1
clone size: .
CDR3 protein: ASRPGQGARNEQF

V gene: TRBV7-8
J gene: TRBJ2-1
clone size: .
CDR3 protein: ASSFSGSSYNEQF

V gene: TRBV9
J gene: TRBJ2-3
clone size: .
CDR3 protein: ASSATSGRATDTQY

V gene: TRBV6-1
J gene: TRBJ1-5
clone size: .
CDR3 protein: ASSEYGGGNQPQH

V gene: TRBV7-3
J gene: TRBJ2-2
clone size: .
CDR3 protein: ASSGPPGGPTGELF

V gene: TRBV9
J gene: TRBJ2-3
clone size: .
CDR3 protein: ASSVGQASTDTQY

V gene: TRBV18
J gene: TRBJ1-2
clone size: .
CDR3 protein: ASSPSRGYGYT

V gene: TRBV13
J gene: TRBJ2-5
clone size: .
CDR3 protein: ASSSTGVGETQY

V gene: TRBV5-3
J gene: TRBJ1-3
clone size: once
CDR3 protein: ARSFDRAYSGNTIY

V gene: TRBV4-1
J gene: TRBJ2-1
clone size: .
CDR3 protein: ASSQTGGAYNEQF

V gene: TRBV6-1
J gene: TRBJ1-4
clone size: few
CDR3 protein: ASSVQGRTNEKLF

V gene: TRBV4-3
J gene: TRBJ2-6
clone size: .
CDR3 protein: ASSQDSGGTGANVLT

V gene: TRBV11-3
J gene: TRBJ1-2
clone size: once
CDR3 protein: ASKTGKGYSGYT

V gene: TRBV30
J gene: TRBJ2-2
clone size: .
CDR3 protein: AWRNAGADGELF

V gene: TRBV11-3
J gene: TRBJ2-2
clone size: .
CDR3 protein: ASSQQGTYTGELF

V gene: TRBV18
J gene: TRBJ1-4
clone size: .
CDR3 protein: ASSSSSTASNEKLF

V gene: TRBV7-9
J gene: TRBJ1-1
clone size: .
CDR3 protein: ASSRTGIGTEAF

V gene: TRBV5-1
J gene: TRBJ2-1
clone size: .
CDR3 protein: ASSLDPSPPNEQF

V gene: TRBV9
J gene: TRBJ2-1
clone size: .
CDR3 protein: ASSASGNYNEQF

V gene: TRBV2
J gene: TRBJ1-1
clone size: once
CDR3 protein: ASRQGTTEAF

V gene: TRBV15
J gene: TRBJ2-5
clone size: .
CDR3 protein: ATSRDPRETQY

V gene: TRBV5-4
J gene: TRBJ2-2
clone size: .
CDR3 protein: ASSSKREGTGELF

V gene: TRBV4-3
J gene: TRBJ2-7
clone size: few
CDR3 protein: ASSQDWSGNYEQY

V gene: TRBV2
J gene: TRBJ1-5
clone size: .
CDR3 protein: ASDQGGNQPQH

V gene: TRBV9
J gene: TRBJ1-3
clone size: .
CDR3 protein: ASQASSGNTIY

V gene: TRBV4-3
J gene: TRBJ2-5
clone size: .
CDR3 protein: ASSQDLLALETQY

V gene: TRBV5-5
J gene: TRBJ2-3
clone size: .
CDR3 protein: ASSLGYLDTQY

V gene: TRBV4-3
J gene: TRBJ2-1
clone size: .
CDR3 protein: ASSQGTTSGDYNEQF

V gene: TRBV11-3
J gene: TRBJ2-6
clone size: .
CDR3 protein: ASSLGGGRSSGANVLT

V gene: TRBV11-2
J gene: TRBJ2-1
clone size: once
CDR3 protein: ASSYSDRGRIDEQF

V gene: TRBV4-2
J gene: TRBJ2-1
clone size: .
CDR3 protein: ASSQNQDRTQF

V gene: TRBV5-8
J gene: TRBJ1-5
clone size: .
CDR3 protein: ASSPTGPHQPQH

V gene: TRBV4-1
J gene: TRBJ2-5
clone size: .
CDR3 protein: ASSLAGGETQY

V gene: TRBV5-3
J gene: TRBJ2-2
clone size: .
CDR3 protein: ARGGFSAENTGELF

V gene: TRBV7-9
J gene: TRBJ1-1
clone size: .
CDR3 protein: ASSLDGGTEAF

V gene: TRBV5-6
J gene: TRBJ1-3
clone size: .
CDR3 protein: ASSLRQPSVVNTIY

V gene: TRBV9
J gene: TRBJ2-7
clone size: once
CDR3 protein: ASSSRTGQEQY

V gene: TRBV14
J gene: TRBJ1-2
clone size: .
CDR3 protein: ASSQLRQGAIYGYT

V gene: TRBV2
J gene: TRBJ1-2
clone size: .
CDR3 protein: ASSQGKDYGYT

V gene: TRBV7-9
J gene: TRBJ2-3
clone size: .
CDR3 protein: SSSSLSDTQY

V gene: TRBV11-3
J gene: TRBJ2-5
clone size: once
CDR3 protein: ASSLEGLAGGTQY

V gene: TRBV4-3
J gene: TRBJ2-2
clone size: .
CDR3 protein: ASSQEWSRGYTGELF

V gene: TRBV6-1
J gene: TRBJ1-5
clone size: once
CDR3 protein: ASTGTHNQPQH

V gene: TRBV2
J gene: TRBJ2-5
clone size: .
CDR3 protein: ASSELGEAGETQY

V gene: TRBV2
J gene: TRBJ2-3
clone size: .
CDR3 protein: ASSEAASGYTDTQY

V gene: TRBV29-1
J gene: TRBJ1-4
clone size: few
CDR3 protein: SALRRQRDEKLF

V gene: TRBV5-1
J gene: TRBJ2-2
clone size: .
CDR3 protein: ASSLATGGRAAGGELF

V gene: TRBV5-4
J gene: TRBJ1-6
clone size: .
CDR3 protein: ASSSTVTDSPLH